The 5 T cell receptor beta chains below come from one sample, sequenced in a study of T cell responses to AZD1222 COVID-19 vaccine. Here immunoSEQ multiplex PCR was the method, and the copy in TCRdb shows in-frame clones only, minus some. Of more than 150,000 clones listed, 85% to 95% were seen once; the top ten hold more than 1.5%. Sequencing was performed on peripheral blood, taken 28 days after the second AZD1222 dose. The receptors were gathered from an adult who received the AZD1222 COVID-19 vaccine.

V usage is TRBV19 and J usage is TRBJ1-1, with D perhaps matching TRBD1 (5 bases). CDR3 length: 12 residues. Trimming pared 10 bases from V and 4 bases from J, leaving 13 bases between. Looked up from germline, CDR1 is LNHDA and CDR2 is SQIVND (reference sequence). CDR3 in amino acids: CATRTGGTEAFF. DNA for the CDR3: TGTGCCACCCGAACCGGGGGCACTGAAGCTTTCTTT.

CDR3 sequence (DNA): TGCAGCGTTGATCGGGGAATTACCTCCTACAATGAGCAGTTCTTC. Its translation: CSVDRGITSYNEQFF. The chain recombines TRBV29-1 with TRBJ2-1; possible D gene TRBD2, 5 bases. Trimming shortened V by 3 bases and J by 0 bases, and 12 bases separated the two germline ends. This CDR3 comprises 15 residues. In germline, CDR1 is SQVTM, CDR2 ANQGSEA.

Note on this clone: Other DNA sequences in this specimen translate into the identical CDR3. This chain uses TRBV18 with TRBJ2-5; D is ambiguous. The CDR3 runs 13 residues. With 1 base removed from V and 5 bases from J, the gap between germline ends came to 8 bases. Germline V gene data show CDR1 as KGHSH and CDR2 as LQKENI. The CDR3 sequence: CASSPQGGETQYF. The CDR3 nucleotides read TGTGCCAGCTCACCACAGGGTGGGGAGACCCAGTACTTC.

With regard to this clone: Lacking the conserved final phenylalanine or tryptophan, this CDR3 likely reflects a read error. This chain joins TRBV5-1 and TRBJ1-1, with 7 bases lining up with TRBD1. J lost 2 bases, V lost 4 bases, and 8 bases had no gene match. Germline lookup yields CDR1 SGHRS and CDR2 YFSETQ. The CDR3 contains 15 residues. For the CDR3, the DNA is TGCGCCAGCAGCGCGACAGGGATTGGAAACACTGAAGCTTTCTTA. It yields the protein CASSATGIGNTEAFL.

The CDR3 bases are TGTGCCAGCAGGGTAACAGGTTCACCCCTCCACTTT. Residues: CASRVTGSPLHF. The chain links TRBV27 to TRBJ1-6; D may be TRBD1 (5 bases). The CDR3 contains 12 residues. Trimming left V 6 bases short and J 9 bases short, with 9 bases between. Per germline, CDR1 MNHEY and CDR2 SMNVEV (reference sequence).